The 23 T cell receptor beta chains below were found in one sample sequenced in a study of blood T cell repertoires in COVID-19. The table came from immunoSEQ multiplex PCR; TCRdb's copy has only in-frame clones and leaves some out. In the table there are approximately 140,000 clones, roughly 84% of which are singletons. The sequencing input was PBMCs or T cells enriched from blood (not recorded which). The receptors were sampled from a man aged 40-49 years with acute COVID-19.

The CDR3 region is CASSPGQSYNEQFF. The CDR3 region has the DNA TGTGCCAGCAGTCCGGGACAGAGCTACAATGAGCAGTTCTTC. V usage is TRBV6-5 and J usage is TRBJ2-1; 7 bases map to TRBD1. In germline, CDR1 is MNHEY, CDR2 SVGAGI. The CDR3 loop spans 14 amino acids. V was pared by 5 bases and J by 3 bases, with 4 bases of the junction left unmatched.

V is TRBV29-1 and J is TRBJ1-2; possibly TRBD1 for D (5 bases). Germline V lookup: CDR1 SQVTM, CDR2 ANQGSEA. The CDR3 loop spans 14 amino acids. V gave up 2 bases and J gave up 6 bases, with 16 bases separating them. The CDR3 spells CSVEKGLKGNGYTF. CDR3 DNA: TGCAGCGTTGAAAAGGGACTCAAAGGGAATGGCTACACCTTC.

The V gene is TRBV11-3, the J gene TRBJ2-2, with D unresolved. There are 17 residues in the CDR3. Germline CDR1 and CDR2: SGHNT and YENEEA. The V gene lost 0 bases and the J gene lost 6 bases, with 17 bases spanning the gap. The CDR3 loop reads CASSLDSLGELAGELFF. CDR3 sequence (DNA): TGTGCCAGCAGCTTAGACTCACTCGGAGAGCTCGCCGGGGAGCTGTTTTTT.

The chain has TRBV5-1 and TRBJ1-6; the D gene is possibly TRBD1 (5 bases). Germline lookup yields CDR1 SGHRS and CDR2 YFSETQ. The CDR3 consists of 15 residues. V shed 1 base and J shed 3 bases, with 8 bases lying between them. CDR3 DNA: TGCGCCAGCAGCTTGATTCAGGGCTATAATTCACCCCTCCACTTT. It yields the protein CASSLIQGYNSPLHF. Full variable domain (rest looked up from reference TRBV5-1 and TRBJ1-6): KAGVTQTPRYLIKTRGQQVTLSCSPISGHRSVSWYQQTPGQGLQFLFEYFSETQRNKGNFPGRFSGRQFSNSRSEMNVSTLELGDSALYLCASSLIQGYNSPLHFGNGTRLTVT.

The genes are TRBV5-1 and TRBJ2-2; TRBD1 matches at 9 bases. The CDR3 sequence is 16 residues long. V dropped 0 bases and J dropped 8; count of bases not matched to a gene: 8. Germline V gene data show CDR1 as SGHRS and CDR2 as YFSETQ. CDR3 DNA sequence: TGCGCCAGCAGCTTGGTTGGGACAGGGCGAGTTGGGGAGCTGTTTTTT. This codes for CASSLVGTGRVGELFF.

This clone was counted only a few times. The rearrangement uses TRBV5-6 and TRBJ1-1, with D unresolved. CDR1 is SGHDT, CDR2 YYEEEE, per germline. V was trimmed by 4 bases and J by 1 base, leaving 11 bases between them. This CDR3 comprises 14 residues. This CDR3 reads CASSPIPGNTEAFF. As DNA, the CDR3 is TGTGCCAGCAGCCCTATCCCTGGGAACACTGAAGCTTTCTTT.

The gene calls are TRBV4-3 and TRBJ2-1; 10 nucleotides align to TRBD2. The CDR3 length is 17 residues. From germline, CDR1 is LGHNA and CDR2 YSLEER. The V gene end was trimmed by 0 bases and the J gene end by 6 bases; junction bases not matched to a gene: 8. CDR3 amino acids: CASSQDTLAGAGNEQFF. For the CDR3, the DNA is TGCGCCAGCAGCCAAGACACTCTAGCGGGGGCCGGCAATGAGCAGTTCTTC.

This clone was observed a few times. The chain links TRBV18 to TRBJ2-5, with TRBD1 matching over 8 bases. The V and J ends lost 3 bases and 4 bases, in that order; junction bases with no gene match: 4. Per germline, CDR1 KGHSH and CDR2 LQKENI. This CDR3 comprises 14 residues. The CDR3 is CASSPADRGETQYF. The CDR3 DNA reads TGTGCCAGCTCACCCGCAGACAGGGGAGAGACCCAGTACTTC.

This sequence joins TRBV18 and TRBJ2-3, with TRBD2 matching 8 bases. CDR1 and CDR2 from the germline V gene are KGHSH and LQKENI. The CDR3 has 14 residues. V lost 3 bases, J lost 6 bases, and 5 bases stayed unmatched. CDR3: CASSPPTGGDTQYF. The DNA for the CDR3 is TGTGCCAGCTCACCTCCCACGGGGGGGGATACGCAGTATTTT.

This CDR3 reads CASSQDSAGGGYTF. CDR3 coding DNA: TGTGCCAGCAGCCAAGATTCGGCAGGGGGAGGCTACACCTTC. J is TRBJ1-2 and V is TRBV3-1 (or the pseudogene TRBV3-2); 7 nucleotides match TRBD1. Germline V gives CDR1 LGHDT, CDR2 YNNKEL (reference sequence). The CDR3 spans 14 residues. Unmatched junction bases numbered 6, after V lost 0 bases and J lost 8 bases.

This chain's CDR3 is CATRRQGIDEQYF. CDR3 nucleotide sequence: TGTGCCACTCGCCGACAGGGGATAGACGAGCAGTACTTC. The rearrangement uses TRBV28 and TRBJ2-7; 8 bases line up with TRBD1. The germline CDR1 and CDR2 sequences are MDHEN and SYDVKM. The CDR3 runs to 13 residues. V trimming: 10 bases; J trimming: 5 bases; junction bases outside the gene matches: 10.

The chain combines TRBV25-1 with TRBJ1-5; the D gene is possibly TRBD1 (5 bases). V lost 6 bases and J lost 6, with 9 bases in between. The germline CDR1 and CDR2 sequences are MGHDK and SYGVNS. The CDR3 runs 12 residues. The CDR3 region is CASRGPGQPQHF. The CDR3 nucleotides read TGTGCCAGCAGGGGGCCCGGTCAGCCCCAGCATTTT.

The J gene is TRBJ2-3, the V gene TRBV11-2, with D maybe TRBD1 (5 bases). The CDR3 runs to 15 residues. The germline gives CDR1 SGHAT, CDR2 FQNNGV. Trimming took off 8 bases at V and 0 bases at J, with 15 bases between the two ends. The CDR3 spells CASSSTGTSTDTQYF. The CDR3 nucleotides are TGTGCCAGCTCATCAACAGGAACTAGCACAGATACGCAGTATTTT.

The chain couples TRBV13 to TRBJ1-4, with D perhaps matching TRBD1 (5 bases). Trimming shortened V by 5 bases and J by 13 bases, and 14 bases separated the two germline ends. Germline CDR1 PRHDT, CDR2 FYEKMQ (reference sequence). This CDR3 comprises 12 residues. The CDR3 loop reads CASSAGRSGLFF. In DNA form, the CDR3 reads TGTGCCAGCAGCGCAGGGAGGTCGGGACTGTTTTTT.

The chain combines TRBV9 with TRBJ1-1; 7 nucleotides match TRBD1. The CDR3 is 15 amino acids. CDR1 and CDR2 (germline): SGDLS, YYNGEE. V dropped 3 bases and J dropped 1; count of bases not matched to a gene: 6. CDR3 amino acids: CASSADWTGNTEAFF. The CDR3 DNA is TGTGCCAGCAGCGCAGACTGGACAGGGAACACTGAAGCTTTCTTT. Using reference TRBV9 and TRBJ1-1 for the parts outside the CDR3, the full variable domain is DSGVTQTPKHLITATGQRVTLRCSPRSGDLSVYWYQQSLDQGLQFLIQYYNGEERAKGNILERFSAQQFPDLHSELNLSSLELGDSALYFCASSADWTGNTEAFFGQGTRLTVV.

This clone is a singleton in its sample. The V gene is TRBV9, the J gene TRBJ2-1; 8 bases map to TRBD1. Trimming took 4 bases from V and 0 from J; bases not matched to a gene: 6. CDR3 size: 16 residues. CDR1 and CDR2 (germline): SGDLS, YYNGEE. CDR3 region: CASSLRDRSSYNEQFF. CDR3 coding DNA: TGTGCCAGCAGCTTAAGGGACAGGAGCTCCTACAATGAGCAGTTCTTC.

This chain connects TRBV7-9 to TRBJ2-7; D might be TRBD2 (6 bases). The CDR3 loop spans 14 amino acids. Deletions cut 5 bases from V and 2 bases from J, with 13 bases between. The germline gives CDR1 SEHNR, CDR2 FQNEAQ (reference sequence). The CDR3 region is CASSLGTGAYEQYF. The CDR3 DNA follows: TGTGCCAGCAGCCTCGGGACGGGAGCCTACGAGCAGTACTTC.

This clone was seen only a few times. The chain is built from TRBV11-2 and TRBJ1-4, with 10 bases lining up with TRBD1. Per germline, CDR1 SGHAT and CDR2 FQNNGV. J lost 7 bases, V lost 4 bases, and 6 bases had no gene match. The CDR3 is 15 residues long. In DNA form, the CDR3 reads TGTGCCAGCAGCTCCCCTCGGACAGGGGGTGAAAAACTGTTTTTT. This codes for CASSSPRTGGEKLFF.

This clone has just one count. The gene calls are TRBV28 and TRBJ1-1, with 7 positions matching TRBD1. This CDR3 comprises 14 residues. The ends lost 7 bases at V and 2 bases at J; junction bases unmatched: 7. CDR1 and CDR2 (germline): MDHEN, SYDVKM. CDR3 sequence: CASKSGGGNTEAFF. In nucleotides, the CDR3 is TGTGCCAGCAAATCAGGGGGAGGAAACACTGAAGCTTTCTTT.

The V call is TRBV19, the J call TRBJ2-2; D is undetermined. The CDR3 is 15 residues long. Per the germline V gene, CDR1 is LNHDA and CDR2 is SQIVND (reference sequence). The V end was cut by 1 base, the J end by 1 base, with 7 bases between. CDR3 sequence reads: CASSIGAGNTGELFF. The DNA for the CDR3 is TGTGCCAGTAGTATAGGCGCAGGGAACACCGGGGAGCTGTTTTTT.

The V call is TRBV7-9, the J call TRBJ2-7; D uncertain. CDR1 is SEHNR and CDR2 is FQNEAQ in the germline V gene (reference sequence). The CDR3 runs to 12 residues. Trimming pared 6 bases from V and 2 bases from J, leaving 8 bases between. Here the CDR3 reads CASRGIAYEQYF. CDR3 DNA: TGTGCCAGCAGGGGCATCGCCTACGAGCAGTACTTC.

This clone is a singleton in its sample. The chain carries TRBV18 and TRBJ1-1, with 10 bases identical to TRBD1. V lost 1 base and J lost 3; bases outside the gene matches: 2. Germline V gene data show CDR1 as KGHSH and CDR2 as LQKENI. The CDR3 is 15 amino acids. This CDR3 is CASSPRTGGDTEAFF. In DNA, the CDR3 is TGTGCCAGCTCACCACGGACAGGGGGGGACACTGAAGCTTTCTTT.

This sequence joins TRBV19 and TRBJ1-5; the match to TRBD1 covers 8 bases. The CDR3 has 15 amino acids. V lost 5 bases to trimming and J lost 4 bases; unmatched junction nucleotides: 7. CDR1 is LNHDA, CDR2 SQIVND, per germline (reference sequence). CDR3 in amino acids: CASSRLRTGNQPQHF. The CDR3 DNA follows: TGTGCCAGTAGTCGCCTTCGGACAGGGAATCAGCCCCAGCATTTT.